This TCR beta chain is drawn from a study of blood T cell repertoires in COVID-19 (dated by TCRdb to between 2020 and 2021). Broadly, across the study: Samples from collaborators originated in the United States, Italy and Spain and spanned both the acute and convalescent phases of COVID-19. The prospective study material was composed of cDNA or gDNA derived from T cells, B-cell-depleted T cells, or PBMCs. The dataset comprised deeply sampled blood TCRbeta repertoires from subjects exposed to, actively infected with, or recovered from COVID-19. A freely available public database, intended as a resource for researchers studying the immune response to SARS-CoV-2, is where the repertoires were released. Samples came from the ongoing ImmuneRACE study (first 160 participants) plus 1,254 subjects from 6 global collaborators. The sample metadata nearly always contained a de-identified subject ID, COVID-19 status, age in years and sex. Where available, HLA class I and class II types were obtained from metadata supplied by the sample provider rather than from assay-based typing. Here is what the overall study found, with its caveats: The amount of clinical and demographic metadata varied by source and participant and was provided uncurated.

The sample holds a few counts of this clone. The specificity of this receptor is unknown. No base-level quality is on record; no much larger clone is a single base apart. TCRbeta CDR3 regions were amplified from genomic DNA by means of the immunoSEQ Assay, a bias-controlled multiplex PCR. Regarding the original processing steps: Nucleated cell counts per sample were estimated from amplification of reference gene primers within the assay. To quantify the absolute abundance of each unique TCRbeta CDR3 rearrangement, sequence reads were collapsed and filtered. For each sample, productive Simpson clonality was calculated as the square root of Simpson's diversity index over productive rearrangements. In its TCRdb copy, this immuneACCESS table keeps in-frame sequences only and misses some clones. Where compared with another copy, unresolved V genes explain less than half of these, and the others have no known cause. The V and J calls and clone size were taken over from that table, and D and trimming were inferred from the DNA. This sample lists around 270,000 clones; 65% to 85% were detected once. Of the sample, about 15% falls within the top ten clones.

CDR1 and CDR2, looked up from the germline V gene, are SGHTA and FQGTGA. Spanning cysteine to phenylalanine, the CDR3 consists of 12 amino acids. This entry keeps only the CDR3 DNA: 36 bases, framed from base 1. V loses 2 bases of germline sequence and J loses 1 base, and the interval between the two ends is 3 bases. One collaborating source in Seattle enrolled patients during active infection and followed them longitudinally through the course of disease. The collaborating institutions used their own protocols to collect whole blood in K2EDTA tubes. For TCRbeta analysis, collaborators shipped samples in one of three forms: frozen whole blood, isolated PBMCs, or DNA extracted from either of those sample types.

The receptor was isolated from a person between 65 and 79 years old with COVID-19, enrolled during active disease. This chain is built from TRBV7-3 and TRBJ2-7, with the D gene uncertain. The specimen sequenced was peripheral blood. The nucleotides are TGTGCCAGCAGCTTACCATCCTACGAGCAGTACTTC. Its protein reads: CASSLPSYEQYF.